These 20 T cell receptor beta chains were all obtained from the same sample, sequenced in a study of blood T cell repertoires in COVID-19. Generated by immunoSEQ multiplex PCR, the TCRdb table keeps only in-frame clones and is missing some. The table lists 95,000 to 100,000 clones, around 90% of them singletons. Material for sequencing was peripheral blood. The receptors come from a human donor with COVID-19, enrolled during active disease. The donor label of this sample is uncertain.

V is TRBV19 and J is TRBJ2-7; 8 bases align to TRBD1. V lost 5 bases and J lost 6; bases outside the gene matches: 9. The CDR3 is 14 amino acids. The germline V gene encodes CDR1 LNHDA and CDR2 SQIVND (reference sequence). Here the CDR3 reads CASSSWTGQGEQYF. DNA of the CDR3: TGTGCCAGTAGTTCGTGGACAGGGCAGGGCGAGCAGTACTTC.

V usage is TRBV27 and J usage is TRBJ1-5; TRBD1 agrees at 8 bases. J gave up 0 bases and V 6 bases, and 7 bases lay outside the gene matches. Germline lookup yields CDR1 MNHEY and CDR2 SMNVEV (reference sequence). The CDR3 is 16 amino acids. The CDR3 reads CASRPGQGYSNQPQHF. The CDR3, as DNA: TGTGCCAGCAGACCTGGACAGGGATATAGCAATCAGCCCCAGCATTTT.

The chain carries TRBV12-3 or TRBV12-4 and TRBJ1-1; D might be TRBD1 (6 bases). V shed 6 bases and J shed 7 bases, with 15 bases lying between them. This CDR3 is built from 13 residues. CDR3 in amino acids: CASRPQGGGEAFF. The CDR3 DNA reads as TGTGCCAGCAGGCCACAGGGTGGGGGTGAAGCTTTCTTT.

The chain recombines TRBV5-1 with TRBJ1-5, with D perhaps TRBD1 (5 bases). This CDR3 spans 15 amino acids. V was clipped by 3 bases and J by 1 base, with 11 bases between them. The germline CDR1 and CDR2 sequences are SGHRS and YFSETQ. Here the CDR3 DNA reads TGCGCCAGCAGCTATTTAGGGGAAAGCAATCAGCCCCAGCATTTT. Encoded protein: CASSYLGESNQPQHF.

The CDR3 loop reads CASSPLPGADEQYF. The CDR3 coding sequence is TGTGCCAGCAGCCCCCTCCCAGGGGCGGACGAGCAGTACTTC. The chain links TRBV9 to TRBJ2-7; D possibly corresponds to TRBD1 (6 bases). CDR1 and CDR2 (germline): SGDLS, YYNGEE. V was shortened by 4 bases and J by 5 bases, with 16 bases between the two germline ends. CDR3 size: 14 residues.

The chain combines TRBV19 with TRBJ2-1; 8 positions agree with TRBD2. Trimming cost V 7 bases and J 6 bases; bases outside gene matches: 11. Germline CDR1 LNHDA, CDR2 SQIVND (reference sequence). There are 15 residues in the CDR3. DNA for the CDR3: TGTGCCAGTACCGCTCGGGGCGGGGGGCCCAATGAGCAGTTCTTC. It translates to CASTARGGGPNEQFF.

This chain joins TRBV19 and TRBJ1-2; TRBD1 might be the D (6 bases). Trimming took 3 bases from V and 7 from J, leaving 9 bases between them. The CDR3 length is 12 residues. Germline CDR1 and CDR2: LNHDA and SQIVND (reference sequence). CDR3: CASSIRGAGYTF. The CDR3 DNA reads TGTGCCAGTAGTATCAGGGGTGCTGGCTACACCTTC.

This chain uses TRBV6-5 with TRBJ1-6; tentatively, D is TRBD1 (6 bases). Trimming stripped 4 bases from V and 6 bases from J, with 13 bases between. This CDR3 contains 15 residues. Per the germline V gene, CDR1 is MNHEY and CDR2 is SVGAGI. The CDR3 spells CASSSLDSFNSPLHF. The CDR3 DNA follows: TGTGCCAGCAGTTCCCTGGACAGTTTTAATTCACCCCTCCACTTT.

The rearrangement links TRBV18 to TRBJ2-3; 13 bases are a match to TRBD2. Trimming took 6 bases from V and 7 from J; bases not matched to a gene: 7. This CDR3 is 15 amino acids long. The germline V gene encodes CDR1 KGHSH and CDR2 LQKENI. The CDR3 nucleotides are TGTGCCAGCTCCCCTACTAGCGGGGGGGCCAATACGCAGTATTTT. Translated: CASSPTSGGANTQYF.

The chain combines TRBV28 with TRBJ1-5; no clear D gene. V dropped 4 bases and J dropped 0 bases, with 10 bases sitting between them. This CDR3 is built from 15 residues. CDR1 and CDR2 from the germline V gene are MDHEN and SYDVKM. The CDR3 DNA follows: TGTGCCAGCAGTTCCCCCGAGGGTAGCAATCAGCCCCAGCATTTT. This encodes CASSSPEGSNQPQHF.

Here the CDR3 DNA reads TGCGCCAGCAGCTTACATCCGGGACAGGCTGGAAACACCATATATTTT. Its translation: CASSLHPGQAGNTIYF. The gene calls are TRBV5-1 and TRBJ1-3; 8 bases are shared with TRBD1. The CDR3 length is 16 residues. Germline V gives CDR1 SGHRS, CDR2 YFSETQ. Trimming took 2 bases from V and 2 from J; bases not matched to a gene: 6.

The sample holds one count of this clone. The rearrangement links TRBV6-5 to TRBJ1-5, with D possibly TRBD1 on 6 matching bases. CDR3 length: 14 amino acids. Trimming removed 5 bases from V and 0 bases from J, with 8 bases in between. The V gene's germline CDR1 is MNHEY and CDR2 SVGAGI. The DNA for the CDR3 is TGTGCCAGCAGTCGGGACAATAGCAATCAGCCCCAGCATTTT. This gives the protein CASSRDNSNQPQHF.

The chain employs TRBV3-1 (or the pseudogene TRBV3-2) and TRBJ1-2; D remains ambiguous. From germline, CDR1 is LGHDT and CDR2 YNNKEL (reference sequence). V was shortened by 3 bases and J by 8 bases, with 13 bases between the two germline ends. This CDR3 region has 13 residues. The CDR3 DNA reads TGTGCCAGCAGCCAGCTACGGGGAGGAGGCTACACCTTC. It is translated as CASSQLRGGGYTF.

The chain uses TRBV5-4 and TRBJ1-2; TRBD1 is a possible D gene (6 bases). Trimming removed 7 bases from V and 2 bases from J, with 21 bases in between. CDR1 and CDR2 from the germline V gene are SGHNT and YYREEE (reference sequence). CDR3 length: 16 amino acids. For the CDR3, the DNA is TGTGCCAGCCACAATGGACAGCTCCCCTCAAACTATGGCTACACCTTC. It specifies CASHNGQLPSNYGYTF.

The CDR3 sequence is CASRGQGSYNEQFF. In nucleotides, the CDR3 is TGTGCCAGCAGGGGGCAGGGCTCCTACAATGAGCAGTTCTTC. V and J are TRBV6-5 and TRBJ2-1; possibly TRBD1 for D (5 bases). V lost 6 bases and J 0 bases, leaving 9 bases between the germline ends. The CDR3 covers 14 residues. Germline assignment: CDR1 MNHEY and CDR2 SVGAGI.

The J gene is TRBJ1-2, the V gene TRBV6-1; possibly TRBD1 for D (5 bases). Trimming took 2 bases from V and 2 from J, leaving 6 bases between them. Germline V lookup: CDR1 MNHNS, CDR2 SASEGT. CDR3 length: 13 amino acids. This CDR3 is CASSEYRNYGYTF. The CDR3 DNA sequence: TGTGCCAGCAGTGAATACAGGAACTATGGCTACACCTTC.

The chain is built from TRBV3-1 (or the pseudogene TRBV3-2) and TRBJ1-6; TRBD1 might be the D (6 bases). Germline CDR1 LGHDT, CDR2 YNNKEL (reference sequence). V lost 3 bases and J 6 bases, leaving 12 bases between the germline ends. The CDR3 runs to 15 residues. CDR3 loop: CASSQNREPNSPLHF. The CDR3 DNA reads as TGTGCCAGCAGCCAGAACAGGGAGCCTAATTCACCCCTCCACTTT.

The V and J genes are TRBV10-3 and TRBJ2-7, with 10 bases lining up with TRBD1. Looked up from germline, CDR1 is ENHRY and CDR2 is SYGVKD. CDR3 size: 15 residues. The V and J ends lost 5 bases and 0 bases, in that order; junction bases with no gene match: 4. Written as DNA, the CDR3 is TGTGCCATCAGTAGGGGACAGGGGAGCTCCTACGAGCAGTACTTC. This translates into CAISRGQGSSYEQYF.

CDR3 coding DNA: TGTGCCAGCAGCCAAGAAGGGGGGGCTGGAAACACCATATATTTT. Amino acids: CASSQEGGAGNTIYF. J is TRBJ1-3 and V is TRBV3-1 (or the pseudogene TRBV3-2); TRBD1 might be the D (6 bases). V was trimmed by 0 bases and J by 2 bases, leaving 8 bases between them. The length of the CDR3 is 15 residues. Germline assignment: CDR1 LGHDT and CDR2 YNNKEL (reference sequence).

The gene calls are TRBV3-1 (or the pseudogene TRBV3-2) and TRBJ2-1, with a possible D match to TRBD1 (5 bases). This CDR3 is 15 amino acids long. Deletions cut 5 bases from V and 2 bases from J, with 13 bases between. Per the germline V gene, CDR1 is LGHDT and CDR2 is YNNKEL (reference sequence). This chain's CDR3 is CASSSRVLTYNEQFF. CDR3 nucleotides: TGTGCCAGCAGCTCCAGGGTTTTGACCTACAATGAGCAGTTCTTC.